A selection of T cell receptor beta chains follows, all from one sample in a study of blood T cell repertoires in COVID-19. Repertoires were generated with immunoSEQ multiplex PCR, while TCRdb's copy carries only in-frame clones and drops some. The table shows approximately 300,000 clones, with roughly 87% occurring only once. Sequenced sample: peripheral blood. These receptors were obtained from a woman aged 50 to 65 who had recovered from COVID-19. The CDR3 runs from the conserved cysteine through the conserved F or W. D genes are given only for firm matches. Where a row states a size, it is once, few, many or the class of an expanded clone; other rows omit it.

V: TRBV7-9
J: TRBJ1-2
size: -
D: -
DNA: TGTGCCAGCAGCTTAGCGCTAATGGCAGGGGCTAACTATGGCTACACCTTC
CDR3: CASSLALMAGANYGYTF

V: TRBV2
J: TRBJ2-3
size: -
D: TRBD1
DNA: TGTGCCAGCAGTATGACAGGGGGCACAGATACGCAGTATTTT
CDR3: CASSMTGGTDTQYF

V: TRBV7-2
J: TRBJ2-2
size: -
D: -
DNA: TGTGCCAGCAGCAAGACAGCCATCGCGAACACCGGGGAGCTGTTTTTT
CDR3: CASSKTAIANTGELFF

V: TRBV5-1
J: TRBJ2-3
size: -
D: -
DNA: TGCGCCAGCAGCTTGAAATCCTCGGCAGATACGCAGTATTTT
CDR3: CASSLKSSADTQYF

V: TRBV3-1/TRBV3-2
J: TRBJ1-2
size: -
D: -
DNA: TGTGCCAGCCGGAGGGACCATGGCTACACCTTC
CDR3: CASRRDHGYTF

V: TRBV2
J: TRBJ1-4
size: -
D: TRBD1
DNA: TGTGCCAGCCAAGGGACAGGGAGGGAAAAACTGTTTTTT
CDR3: CASQGTGREKLFF

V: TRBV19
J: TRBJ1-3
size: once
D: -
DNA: TGTGCCAGTAGCCCGCTACTCGGCACCATATATTTT
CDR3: CASSPLLGTIYF

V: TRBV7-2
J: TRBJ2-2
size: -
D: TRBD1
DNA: TGTGCCAGCAGCTTAGGCAGGGGGCCTTCCAACACCGGGGAGCTGTTTTTT
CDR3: CASSLGRGPSNTGELFF

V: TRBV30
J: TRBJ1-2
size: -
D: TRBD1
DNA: TGTGCCTGGCTACTGGAGCAGGGGGCTGGCTACACCTTC
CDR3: CAWLLEQGAGYTF

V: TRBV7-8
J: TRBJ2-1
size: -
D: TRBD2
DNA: TGTGCCAGCAGCTTTCTACTAGCGGGAGGTAATAATGAGCAGTTCTTC
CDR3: CASSFLLAGGNNEQFF

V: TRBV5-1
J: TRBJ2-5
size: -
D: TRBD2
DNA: TGCGCCAGCAGGAGGCTAGCGGGAGAAGAGACCCAGTACTTC
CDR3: CASRRLAGEETQYF